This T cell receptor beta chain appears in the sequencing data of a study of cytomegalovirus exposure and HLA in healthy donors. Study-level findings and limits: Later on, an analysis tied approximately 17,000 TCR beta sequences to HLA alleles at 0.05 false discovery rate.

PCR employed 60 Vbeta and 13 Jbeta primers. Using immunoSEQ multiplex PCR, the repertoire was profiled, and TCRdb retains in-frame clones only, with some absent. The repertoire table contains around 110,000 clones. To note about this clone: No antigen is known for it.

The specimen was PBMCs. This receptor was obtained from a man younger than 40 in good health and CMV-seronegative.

The CDR3 DNA follows: TGTGCCAGCAGCTCCCAGAGGAGCTCCTATAATTCACCCCTCCACTTT. It codes for CASSSQRSSYNSPLHF. The V gene is TRBV7-6, the J gene TRBJ1-6; D unresolved. Trimming cost V 4 bases and J 0 bases, with 10 bases left between them. The germline V gene has CDR1 SGHVS and CDR2 FNYEAQ. The CDR3 is 16 amino acids.